The source of this TCR beta chain is a study of blood T cell repertoires in COVID-19. Method: immunoSEQ multiplex PCR; TCRdb's copy keeps in-frame clones and lacks some. Of under 200,000 clones listed, 77% are singletons. The specimen was peripheral blood. This receptor was taken from a man aged 70-80 years with acute or convalescent COVID-19.

This chain's CDR3 is CASSPIDRGGLETQYF. The CDR3 DNA sequence: TGTGCCAGCAGCCCGATCGACAGGGGCGGGCTGGAGACCCAGTACTTC. The chain links TRBV7-2 to TRBJ2-5; 8 nucleotides align to TRBD1. Germline-derived CDR1 and CDR2 are SGHTA and FQGNSA. CDR3 length: 16 residues. V was pared by 5 bases and J by 5 bases, with 13 bases of the junction left unmatched.